Reported below is one TCR beta chain. This sample is part of a study of blood T cell repertoires in COVID-19. Germline values: CDR1 LGHNA, CDR2 YSLEER. The CDR3 totals 16 residues. V lost 1 base to trimming and J lost 1 base, with 10 bases between them. Here immunoSEQ multiplex PCR was the method, and the copy in TCRdb shows in-frame clones only, minus some. There are about 100,000 clones in the sample; more than 85% occur only once, and 6% lies in the top ten. This clonotype originated in a human donor in a cohort sampled during active COVID-19. Material for sequencing was peripheral blood. V is TRBV4-3 and J is TRBJ2-2; unclear D gene. The CDR3 DNA reads TGCGCCAGCAGCCAAGCATGGCTTGGGAACACCGGGGAGCTGTTTTTT. Translation gives CASSQAWLGNTGELFF.